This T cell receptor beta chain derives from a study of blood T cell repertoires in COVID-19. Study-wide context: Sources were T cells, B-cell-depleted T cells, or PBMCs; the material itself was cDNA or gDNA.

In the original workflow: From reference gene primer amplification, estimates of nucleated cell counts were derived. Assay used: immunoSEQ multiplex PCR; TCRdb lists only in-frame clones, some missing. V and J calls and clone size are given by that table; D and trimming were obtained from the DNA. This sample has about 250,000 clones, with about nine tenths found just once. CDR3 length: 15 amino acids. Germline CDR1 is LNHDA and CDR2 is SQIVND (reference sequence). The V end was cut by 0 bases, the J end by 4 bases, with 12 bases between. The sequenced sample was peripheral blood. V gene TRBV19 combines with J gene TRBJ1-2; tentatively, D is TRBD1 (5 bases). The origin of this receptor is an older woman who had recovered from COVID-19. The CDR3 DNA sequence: TGTGCCAGTAGTATAGATCCAGGGAGGTTCTATGGCTACACCTTC. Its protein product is CASSIDPGRFYGYTF.